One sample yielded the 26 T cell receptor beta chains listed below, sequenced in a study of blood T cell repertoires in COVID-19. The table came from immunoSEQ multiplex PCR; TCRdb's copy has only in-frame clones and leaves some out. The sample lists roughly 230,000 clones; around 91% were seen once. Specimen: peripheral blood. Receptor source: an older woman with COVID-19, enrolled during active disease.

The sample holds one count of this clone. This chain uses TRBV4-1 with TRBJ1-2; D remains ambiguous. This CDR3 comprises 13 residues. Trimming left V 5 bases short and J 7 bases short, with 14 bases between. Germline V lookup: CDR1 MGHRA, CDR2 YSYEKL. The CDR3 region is CASSAREVGGYTF. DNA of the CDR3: TGCGCCAGCAGCGCCCGAGAAGTCGGTGGCTACACCTTC.

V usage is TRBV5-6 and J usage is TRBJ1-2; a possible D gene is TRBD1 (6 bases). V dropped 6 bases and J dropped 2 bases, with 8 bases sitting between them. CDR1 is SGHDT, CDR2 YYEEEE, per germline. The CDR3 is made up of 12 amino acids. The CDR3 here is CASNRENYGYTF. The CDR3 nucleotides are TGTGCCAGCAACAGGGAGAACTATGGCTACACCTTC.

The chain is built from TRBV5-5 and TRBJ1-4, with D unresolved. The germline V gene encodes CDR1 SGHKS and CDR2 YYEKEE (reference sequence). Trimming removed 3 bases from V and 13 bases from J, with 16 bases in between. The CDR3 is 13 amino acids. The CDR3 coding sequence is TGTGCCAGCAGCTCGGCCGGGATTGAACGACTGTTTTTT. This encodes CASSSAGIERLFF.

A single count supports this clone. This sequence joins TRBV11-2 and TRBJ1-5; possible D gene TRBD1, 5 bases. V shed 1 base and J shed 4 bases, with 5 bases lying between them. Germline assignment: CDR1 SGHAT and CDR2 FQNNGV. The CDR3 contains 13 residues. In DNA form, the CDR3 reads TGTGCCAGCAGCTTAGCAGGGAATCAGCCCCAGCATTTT. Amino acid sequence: CASSLAGNQPQHF. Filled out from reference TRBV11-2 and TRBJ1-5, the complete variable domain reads EAGVAQSPRYKIIEKRQSVAFWCNPISGHATLYWYQQILGQGPKLLIQFQNNGVVDDSQLPKDRFSAERLKGVDSTLKIQPAKLEDSAVYLCASSLAGNQPQHFGDGTRLSIL.

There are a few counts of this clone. The CDR3 region is CASSQAGGPNYGYTF. CDR3 DNA: TGTGCCAGCAGCCAGGCAGGGGGACCTAACTATGGCTACACCTTC. The chain has TRBV4-2 and TRBJ1-2; TRBD1 matches 7 bases. Germline V lookup: CDR1 LGHNA, CDR2 YNFKEQ. V lost 3 bases, J lost 0 bases, and 4 bases stayed unmatched. This CDR3 has 15 amino acids.

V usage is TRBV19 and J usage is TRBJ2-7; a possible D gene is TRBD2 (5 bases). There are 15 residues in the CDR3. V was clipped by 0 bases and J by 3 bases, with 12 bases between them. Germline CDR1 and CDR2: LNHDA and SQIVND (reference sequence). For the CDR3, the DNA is TGTGCCAGTAGTATAGATCGGGAAGACAACTACGAGCAGTACTTC. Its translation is CASSIDREDNYEQYF.

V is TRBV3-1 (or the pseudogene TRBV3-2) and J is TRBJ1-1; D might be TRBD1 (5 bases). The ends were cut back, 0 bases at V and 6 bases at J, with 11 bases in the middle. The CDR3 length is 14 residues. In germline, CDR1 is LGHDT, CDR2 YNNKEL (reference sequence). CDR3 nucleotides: TGTGCCAGCAGCCAAGAAAGGGGAAGGGCTGAAGCTTTCTTT. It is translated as CASSQERGRAEAFF.

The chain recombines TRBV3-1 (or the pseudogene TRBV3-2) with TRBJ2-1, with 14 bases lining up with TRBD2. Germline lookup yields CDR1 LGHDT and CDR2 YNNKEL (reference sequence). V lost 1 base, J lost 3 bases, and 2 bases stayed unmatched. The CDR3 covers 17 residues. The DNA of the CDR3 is TGTGCCAGCAGCCAAGGACTAGCGGGGGGGCTCTACAATGAGCAGTTCTTC. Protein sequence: CASSQGLAGGLYNEQFF.

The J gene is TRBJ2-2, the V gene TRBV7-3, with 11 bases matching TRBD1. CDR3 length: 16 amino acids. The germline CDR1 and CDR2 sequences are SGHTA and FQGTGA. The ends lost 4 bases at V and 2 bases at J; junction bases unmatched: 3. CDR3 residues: CASSWTGGHNTGELFF. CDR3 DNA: TGTGCCAGCAGCTGGACAGGGGGCCATAACACCGGGGAGCTGTTTTTT.

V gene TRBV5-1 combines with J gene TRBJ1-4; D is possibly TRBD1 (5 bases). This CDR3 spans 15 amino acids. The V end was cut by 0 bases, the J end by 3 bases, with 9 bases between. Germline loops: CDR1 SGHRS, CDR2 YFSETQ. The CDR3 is CASSLDRGANEKLFF. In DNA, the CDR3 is TGCGCCAGCAGCTTGGACCGGGGGGCTAATGAAAAACTGTTTTTT.

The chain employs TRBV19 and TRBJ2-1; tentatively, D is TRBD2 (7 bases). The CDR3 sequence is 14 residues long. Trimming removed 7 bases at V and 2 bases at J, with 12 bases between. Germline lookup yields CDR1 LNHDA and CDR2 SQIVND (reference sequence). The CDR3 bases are TGTGCCAGTACGGGGCGGGGGCCCTACAATGAGCAGTTCTTC. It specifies CASTGRGPYNEQFF.

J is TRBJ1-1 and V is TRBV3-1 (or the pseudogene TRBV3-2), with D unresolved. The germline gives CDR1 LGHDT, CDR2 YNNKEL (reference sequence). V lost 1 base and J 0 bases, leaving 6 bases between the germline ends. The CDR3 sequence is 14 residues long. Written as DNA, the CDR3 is TGTGCCAGCAGCCAAGGCAGGATGAACACTGAAGCTTTCTTT. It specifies CASSQGRMNTEAFF.

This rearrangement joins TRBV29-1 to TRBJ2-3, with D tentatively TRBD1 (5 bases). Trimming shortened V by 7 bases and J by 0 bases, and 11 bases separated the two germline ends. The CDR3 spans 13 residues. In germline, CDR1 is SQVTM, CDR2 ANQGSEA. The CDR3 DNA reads TGCAGCGGGACATTGATAAGCACAGATACGCAGTATTTT. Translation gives CSGTLISTDTQYF.

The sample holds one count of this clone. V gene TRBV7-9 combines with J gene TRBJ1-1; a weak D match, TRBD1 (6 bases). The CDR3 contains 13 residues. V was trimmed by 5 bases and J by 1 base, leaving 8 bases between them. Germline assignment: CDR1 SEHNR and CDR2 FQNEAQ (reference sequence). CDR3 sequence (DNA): TGTGCCAGCAGCCGACAGGAGAACACTGAAGCTTTCTTT. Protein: CASSRQENTEAFF.

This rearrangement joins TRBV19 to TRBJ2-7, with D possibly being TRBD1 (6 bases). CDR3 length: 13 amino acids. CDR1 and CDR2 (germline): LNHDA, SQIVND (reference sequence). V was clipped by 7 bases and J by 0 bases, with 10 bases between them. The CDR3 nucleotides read TGTGCCAGTAAAATACAGGGCTCCTACGAGCAGTACTTC. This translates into CASKIQGSYEQYF.

The CDR3 DNA is TGTGCCAGTAGGGGCGGAAGGGGGCCTGGAAACACCATATATTTT. The encoded protein is CASRGGRGPGNTIYF. The chain has TRBV19 and TRBJ1-3, with TRBD1 matching over 7 bases. The J segment lost 2 bases and the V segment lost 6 bases, leaving 7 bases of the junction unmatched. The CDR3 spans 15 residues. From germline, CDR1 is LNHDA and CDR2 SQIVND (reference sequence).

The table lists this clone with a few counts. CDR3 amino acids: CASTPSGGAGEQFF. CDR3 bases: TGCGCCAGCACCCCTAGCGGGGGGGCCGGAGAGCAGTTCTTC. The rearrangement joins TRBV10-2 to TRBJ2-1, with 12 bases identical to TRBD2. In germline, CDR1 is WSHSY, CDR2 SAAADI. V lost 7 bases to trimming and J lost 10 bases; unmatched junction nucleotides: 8. The CDR3 length is 14 residues.

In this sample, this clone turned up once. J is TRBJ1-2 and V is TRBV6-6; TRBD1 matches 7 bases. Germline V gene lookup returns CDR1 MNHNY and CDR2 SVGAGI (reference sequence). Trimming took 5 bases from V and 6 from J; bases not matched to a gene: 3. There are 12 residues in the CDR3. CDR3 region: CASSTRGDGYTF. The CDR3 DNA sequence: TGTGCCAGCAGTACCAGGGGGGATGGCTACACCTTC.

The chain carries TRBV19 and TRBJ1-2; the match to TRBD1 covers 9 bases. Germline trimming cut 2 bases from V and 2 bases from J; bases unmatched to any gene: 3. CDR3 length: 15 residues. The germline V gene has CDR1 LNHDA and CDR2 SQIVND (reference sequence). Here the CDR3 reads CASSIWGQGNYGYTF. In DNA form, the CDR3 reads TGTGCCAGTAGTATATGGGGACAGGGAAACTATGGCTACACCTTC.

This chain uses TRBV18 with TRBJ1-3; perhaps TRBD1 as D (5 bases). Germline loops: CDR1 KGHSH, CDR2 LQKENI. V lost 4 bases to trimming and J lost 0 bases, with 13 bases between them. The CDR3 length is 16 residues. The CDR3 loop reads CASSLSTVRSGNTIYF. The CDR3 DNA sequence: TGTGCCAGCTCACTCTCGACAGTGCGCTCTGGAAACACCATATATTTT.

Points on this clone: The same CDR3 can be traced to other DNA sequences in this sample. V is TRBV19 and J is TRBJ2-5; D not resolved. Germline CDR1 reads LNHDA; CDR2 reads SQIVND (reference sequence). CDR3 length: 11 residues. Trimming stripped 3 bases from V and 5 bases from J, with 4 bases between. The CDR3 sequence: CASSISETQYF. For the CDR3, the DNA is TGTGCCAGTAGTATCTCGGAGACCCAGTACTTC.

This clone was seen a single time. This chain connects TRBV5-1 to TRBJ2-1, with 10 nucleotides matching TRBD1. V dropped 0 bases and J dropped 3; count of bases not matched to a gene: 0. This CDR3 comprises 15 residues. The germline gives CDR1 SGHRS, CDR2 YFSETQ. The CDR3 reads CASSLGTGGYNEQFF. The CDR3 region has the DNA TGCGCCAGCAGCTTGGGGACAGGGGGCTACAATGAGCAGTTCTTC.

CDR3 sequence reads: CASSLPTGRDTGELFF. The CDR3 coding sequence is TGTGCCAGCAGCTTGCCGACAGGGAGAGACACCGGGGAGCTGTTTTTT. V and J are TRBV5-4 and TRBJ2-2, with 7 bases that match TRBD1. The germline V gene encodes CDR1 SGHNT and CDR2 YYREEE (reference sequence). J lost 3 bases, V lost 1 base, and 6 bases had no gene match. This CDR3 region has 16 residues.

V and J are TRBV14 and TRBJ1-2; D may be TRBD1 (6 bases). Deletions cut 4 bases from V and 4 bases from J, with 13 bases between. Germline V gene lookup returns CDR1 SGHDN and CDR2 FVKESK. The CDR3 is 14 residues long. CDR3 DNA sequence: TGTGCCAGCAGCCGGTCACAGGGCTCCTATGGCTACACCTTC. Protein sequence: CASSRSQGSYGYTF.

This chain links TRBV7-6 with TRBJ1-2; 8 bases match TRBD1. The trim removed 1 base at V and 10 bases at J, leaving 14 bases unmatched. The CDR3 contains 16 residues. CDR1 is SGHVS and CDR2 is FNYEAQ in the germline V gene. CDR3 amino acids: CASSLDETGTGLPYTF. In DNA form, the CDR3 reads TGTGCCAGCAGCTTAGATGAGACCGGGACAGGTCTTCCCTACACCTTC. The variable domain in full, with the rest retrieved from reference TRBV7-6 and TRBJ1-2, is GAGVSQSPRYKVTKRGQDVALRCDPISGHVSLYWYRQALGQGPEFLTYFNYEAQQDKSGLPNDRFSAERPEGSISTLTIQRTEQRDSAMYRCASSLDETGTGLPYTFGSGTRLTVV.

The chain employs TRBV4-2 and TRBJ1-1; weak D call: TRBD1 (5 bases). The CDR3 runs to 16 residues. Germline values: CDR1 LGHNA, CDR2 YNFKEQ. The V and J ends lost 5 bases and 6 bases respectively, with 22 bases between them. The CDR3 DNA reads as TGTGCCAGCAGCTCCCTCCTGGGGGGGGGAGTGGCTGAAGCTTTCTTT. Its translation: CASSSLLGGGVAEAFF.